The text below deals with one T cell receptor (beta chain). Its antigen is currently unknown. Negative isolation yielded CD4+ and CD8+ T cells, and FACS enriched TEMRA cells. In germline, CDR1 is MDHEN, CDR2 SYDVKM. The CDR3 spans 14 residues. Trimming stripped 3 bases from V and 5 bases from J, with 11 bases between. RNA totalling about 0.45 to 1 ug underwent reverse transcription with random hexamers. TCR beta CDR3 was amplified by immunoSEQ covering 54 Vbeta and 13 Jbeta. Each CDR3 protein gets one entry after TCRdb re-called the immunoSEQ multiplex PCR reads with MiXCR. The sample has roughly 190,000 distinct CDR3 sequences; around 96% are singletons. These data belong to a study of CD8 T cells in Susac syndrome. Study conclusions and caveats: The study acknowledged a relatively small number of individuals in its TCR sequencing and HLA analysis.

This receptor was taken from a human donor in good health. The source material was CD4+ T cells from PBMCs. V is TRBV28 and J is TRBJ2-1; the D is unclear. CDR3: CASSFSRRNNEQFF. The CDR3 DNA follows: TGTGCCAGCAGTTTCTCTAGGAGAAACAATGAGCAGTTCTTC. The full variable domain, rest sourced from reference TRBV28 and TRBJ2-1, is DVKVTQSSRYLVKRTGEKVFLECVQDMDHENMFWYRQDPGLGLRLIYFSYDVKMKEKGDIPEGYSVSREKKERFSLILESASTNQTSMYLCASSFSRRNNEQFFGPGTRLTVL.